A selection of T cell receptor beta chains follows, all from one sample in a study of T cells in localized non-small cell lung cancer. Produced via immunoSEQ multiplex PCR; TCRdb's table is partial and in-frame only. The table has around 64,000 clones, about 87% seen once. Sequenced here: peripheral blood, sampled before any cancer treatment. The receptors were sampled from a man aged 35-69 years with stage I squamous cell lung carcinoma. Both conserved end residues are trimmed from each CDR3. Size tells how often a clone was seen (once, few, many) or the class of an expanded clone, and some rows leave it out.

V gene	clone size	J gene	CDR3 protein
TRBV7-3	-	TRBJ1-1	ASSPQGRGEAF
TRBV7-3	-	TRBJ2-2	ASSQRQGVDTGELF
TRBV14	-	TRBJ2-7	ASSQLTGVPYEQY
TRBV14	-	TRBJ2-7	ASSIRSGHLYEQY
TRBV6-5	-	TRBJ2-2	ASSKQGRELF
TRBV5-4	-	TRBJ2-4	ASSLVGTSSRIQY
TRBV7-3	-	TRBJ2-7	ASSEGASGNLYEQY
TRBV11-3	-	TRBJ1-3	ASSPGTESSGNTIY
TRBV7-3	-	TRBJ2-2	ASSQGQGKAGELF
TRBV4-2	-	TRBJ2-7	ASSQEGALYEQY
TRBV29-1	-	TRBJ2-5	SVDGESGETQY
TRBV10-3	-	TRBJ2-2	AIRGTSGDTGELF
TRBV10-3	-	TRBJ2-7	AIRAGTGNYEQY
TRBV9	-	TRBJ2-1	ASSAPWGGEDNEQF
TRBV27	-	TRBJ1-4	ASSLRVSTNEKLF
TRBV27	-	TRBJ1-6	ASSLVGTDNSPLH
TRBV15	-	TRBJ1-5	ATSRERAGFGNQPQH
TRBV27	-	TRBJ2-1	ATEGSYNEQF
TRBV18	medium-sized	TRBJ2-1	ASVPASGSNNEQF
TRBV10-3	-	TRBJ2-5	AIRTGTVGTQY
TRBV7-6	-	TRBJ2-5	ASSFMTVSETQY
TRBV19	once	TRBJ1-3	ASRTSGNTIY
TRBV28	-	TRBJ2-5	ASSLVGQGARKTQY
TRBV19	-	TRBJ2-6	ASSLSGAGANVLT
TRBV19	-	TRBJ2-7	ASTDYYEQY
TRBV5-1	-	TRBJ2-1	ASSLEGGYNEQF
TRBV7-2	-	TRBJ2-3	ASSSRLAADTQY
TRBV7-2	-	TRBJ2-6	ASSFAGANVLT
TRBV9	-	TRBJ2-1	ASSVLSGSNEQF
TRBV4-2	-	TRBJ2-1	ASSQDNRLAGFNEQF
TRBV11-3	-	TRBJ2-1	ASSLDRPGEQF
TRBV6-6	-	TRBJ1-2	ASSYSNGYT
TRBV11-3	-	TRBJ2-3	ASSLSGASTDTQY
TRBV5-4	-	TRBJ2-5	ASSHRRGKETQY
TRBV5-1	-	TRBJ2-3	ASSFGQDQDTQY
TRBV28	-	TRBJ1-6	ASSLAGASNSPLH
TRBV21-1	-	TRBJ2-1	ASSVYRGPGATESGEQF
TRBV29-1	once	TRBJ1-2	SVLPENYGYT
TRBV7-8	-	TRBJ2-1	ASSLLAPSGEQF
TRBV6-4	-	TRBJ2-3	ASSEETGDTQY
TRBV7-6	-	TRBJ2-2	ASSRDRINTGELF
TRBV27	once	TRBJ1-2	ASGTGANGYT
TRBV10-3	-	TRBJ2-4	AIGLTGRENIQY
TRBV5-1	-	TRBJ1-1	ASSYGGTEAF
TRBV28	-	TRBJ2-2	ASSLSGIAGELF
TRBV5-8	-	TRBJ2-3	ASSLRGTDTQY
TRBV9	-	TRBJ2-7	ASSFRDTSYEQY
TRBV30	-	TRBJ2-1	AWSPDQSWVLGNEQF